Below, 31 T cell receptor beta chains from the same sample are listed, as sequenced in a study of cytomegalovirus exposure and HLA in healthy donors. This PCR relied on a set of 60 Vbeta primers and 13 Jbeta primers. The repertoire was sequenced with immunoSEQ multiplex PCR; TCRdb's copy has only in-frame clones and lacks some. The sample gives tens of thousands of clones, 40% to 45% of which show up once; just under 2% is in the top ten. Sequencing was done on a sample of PBMCs. These receptors came from a woman aged 50 to 65 in good health and CMV-seronegative.

The chain uses TRBV7-3 and TRBJ2-1; 9 bases match TRBD2. The length of the CDR3 is 17 residues. Looked up from germline, CDR1 is SGHTA and CDR2 is FQGTGA. J was trimmed by 0 bases and V by 3 bases; bases with no gene match: 6. CDR3 coding DNA: TGTGCCAGCAGCTTGTTAGCGGGAGACCCCTCCTACAATGAGCAGTTCTTC. Its translation is CASSLLAGDPSYNEQFF.

The genes are TRBV27 and TRBJ2-1; weak D call: TRBD2 (5 bases). The V and J ends lost 4 bases and 2 bases respectively, with 15 bases between them. Germline lookup yields CDR1 MNHEY and CDR2 SMNVEV (reference sequence). CDR3 length equals 16 residues. The CDR3 coding sequence is TGTGCCAGCAGTTCCCAACTAGTTCTAGCCTACAATGAGCAGTTCTTC. Translation: CASSSQLVLAYNEQFF.

The chain links TRBV28 to TRBJ1-6, with TRBD1 matching 7 bases. CDR3 size: 17 residues. Germline V gene data show CDR1 as MDHEN and CDR2 as SYDVKM. After removal of 4 bases from V and 0 bases from J, the junction contained 6 bases not matched to a gene. The CDR3 DNA follows: TGTGCCAGCAGTTCACCAGGGGGGAGCTCCTATAATTCACCCCTCCACTTT. Translating gives CASSSPGGSSYNSPLHF.

This clone has just a few counts. CDR3 nucleotides: TGTGCCAGCAGCGTAGCTACCGCAGATACGCAGTATTTT. The encoded protein is CASSVATADTQYF. This chain links TRBV9 with TRBJ2-3, with D unclear. V was cut by 0 bases and J by 4 bases, with 6 bases left in between. The CDR3 is made up of 13 amino acids. From germline, CDR1 is SGDLS and CDR2 YYNGEE.

The CDR3 loop is CASSLTEYEQYF. In DNA, the CDR3 is TGCGCCAGCAGCTTAACAGAATACGAGCAGTACTTC. The chain recombines TRBV5-1 with TRBJ2-7; D gene uncertain. V was pared by 2 bases and J by 4 bases, with 7 bases between. Germline lookup yields CDR1 SGHRS and CDR2 YFSETQ. The CDR3 runs to 12 residues.

The V and J genes are TRBV10-1 and TRBJ2-3; the D gene is possibly TRBD1 (6 bases). The germline V and J ends were trimmed by 2 bases and 1 base, with 10 bases remaining between them. The CDR3 is 15 amino acids. Germline V gene sequence: CDR1 WNHNN, CDR2 SYGVQD (reference sequence). CDR3 in DNA: TGCGCCAGCAGTGAGGTGACAGGAGGCACAGATACGCAGTATTTT. It specifies CASSEVTGGTDTQYF.

The chain combines TRBV5-1 with TRBJ2-7; 9 bases line up with TRBD2. This CDR3 has 16 residues. With V trimmed by 4 bases and J by 0 bases, 8 bases remained unmatched. Germline CDR1 is SGHRS and CDR2 is YFSETQ. The CDR3 loop reads CASSPQTSGGSYEQYF. CDR3 nucleotide sequence: TGCGCCAGCAGCCCACAGACTAGCGGAGGCTCCTACGAGCAGTACTTC.

J is TRBJ2-3 and V is TRBV9; 8 bases match TRBD2. V trimming: 1 base; J trimming: 4 bases; junction bases outside the gene matches: 2. The CDR3 is 14 residues long. The germline V gene has CDR1 SGDLS and CDR2 YYNGEE. This CDR3 is CASSVRGLADTQYF. For the CDR3, the DNA is TGTGCCAGCAGCGTACGGGGACTAGCAGATACGCAGTATTTT.

The V call is TRBV6-1, the J call TRBJ2-5; D perhaps matches TRBD2 (6 bases). V was trimmed by 2 bases and J by 4 bases, leaving 17 bases between them. There are 16 residues in the CDR3. Germline V gene lookup returns CDR1 MNHNS and CDR2 SASEGT. CDR3 nucleotides: TGTGCCAGCAGTGAATGGGGTCGGAGGGTAGGAGAGACCCAGTACTTC. It encodes CASSEWGRRVGETQYF.

This clone was seen only once. The chain carries TRBV5-1 and TRBJ1-5, with unresolved D. V shed 0 bases and J shed 2 bases, with 6 bases lying between them. CDR1 is SGHRS and CDR2 is YFSETQ in the germline V gene. The CDR3 loop spans 14 amino acids. The CDR3 is CASSLGSGNQPQHF. In DNA form, the CDR3 reads TGCGCCAGCAGCTTGGGCAGCGGCAATCAGCCCCAGCATTTT.

The chain uses TRBV5-1 and TRBJ2-3; D is unclear. CDR1 and CDR2 (germline): SGHRS, YFSETQ. Deletions cut 0 bases from V and 3 bases from J, with 8 bases between. CDR3 length equals 14 residues. The CDR3 is CASSLGEATDTQYF. CDR3 DNA sequence: TGCGCCAGCAGCTTGGGAGAGGCAACAGATACGCAGTATTTT.

The chain combines TRBV27 with TRBJ2-7, with D possibly matching TRBD1 (6 bases). The CDR3 runs 13 residues. Germline CDR1 and CDR2: MNHEY and SMNVEV (reference sequence). V lost 5 bases to trimming and J lost 6 bases, with 14 bases between them. The DNA for the CDR3 is TGTGCCAGCAGTCGGACAGTGCTCTCCGAGCAGTACTTC. Encoded protein: CASSRTVLSEQYF.

The CDR3 sequence: CASSERRQGGVETQYF. In DNA, the CDR3 is TGTGCCAGCAGTGAACGCCGACAGGGCGGAGTAGAGACCCAGTACTTC. The chain is built from TRBV6-1 and TRBJ2-5; 7 bases align to TRBD1. The germline CDR1 and CDR2 sequences are MNHNS and SASEGT. The trim removed 2 bases at V and 4 bases at J, leaving 10 bases unmatched. This CDR3 has 16 residues.

This clone was counted only a few times. The rearrangement links TRBV5-1 to TRBJ2-7, with D perhaps TRBD1 (6 bases). Germline CDR1 is SGHRS and CDR2 is YFSETQ. Trimming removed 5 bases from V and 7 bases from J, with 16 bases in between. CDR3 length: 13 amino acids. The CDR3 coding sequence is TGCGCCAGCAGTTACGGCAGGGGTGGGGAGCAGTACTTC. Protein sequence: CASSYGRGGEQYF. The full variable domain, rest sourced from reference TRBV5-1 and TRBJ2-7, is KAGVTQTPRYLIKTRGQQVTLSCSPISGHRSVSWYQQTPGQGLQFLFEYFSETQRNKGNFPGRFSGRQFSNSRSEMNVSTLELGDSALYLCASSYGRGGEQYFGPGTRLTVT.

The chain has TRBV10-3 and TRBJ2-1, with 12 nucleotides matching TRBD1. Per germline, CDR1 ENHRY and CDR2 SYGVKD. V was clipped by 0 bases and J by 7 bases; unmatched bases: 4. This CDR3 has 16 residues. The CDR3 loop reads CAISESGQGAANEQFF. The CDR3 DNA sequence: TGTGCCATCAGTGAGTCGGGACAGGGGGCGGCGAATGAGCAGTTCTTC.

The CDR3 bases are TGTGCCAGCAGCCCCTCCTTGAGTAGCAATCAGCCCCAGCATTTT. This gives the protein CASSPSLSSNQPQHF. This sequence joins TRBV27 and TRBJ1-5; D is uncertain. V was trimmed by 6 bases and J by 0 bases, leaving 12 bases between them. CDR1 is MNHEY, CDR2 SMNVEV, per germline (reference sequence). The CDR3 length is 15 residues.

The chain combines TRBV30 with TRBJ1-5; 9 nucleotides agree with TRBD1. V was pared by 3 bases and J by 9 bases, with 9 bases of the junction left unmatched. The CDR3 is 14 amino acids. Looked up from germline, CDR1 is GTSNPN and CDR2 is SVGIG (reference sequence). CDR3 sequence (DNA): TGTGCCTGGAGCGCGGACAGGGGCCAATGGCCCCAGCATTTT. This codes for CAWSADRGQWPQHF.

The rearrangement joins TRBV6-5 to TRBJ1-3, with 8 positions matching TRBD1. This CDR3 has 15 amino acids. CDR1 MNHEY and CDR2 SVGAGI come from the germline V gene. Trimming cost V 4 bases and J 0 bases; bases outside gene matches: 2. The CDR3 region is CASSSDRDSGNTIYF. DNA of the CDR3: TGTGCCAGCAGTTCGGACAGGGACTCTGGAAACACCATATATTTT.

This clone has just a few counts. This chain joins TRBV5-6 and TRBJ2-1, with D unresolved. V lost 1 base, J lost 5 bases, and 10 bases lay in between. Germline values: CDR1 SGHDT, CDR2 YYEEEE. This CDR3 comprises 14 residues. The DNA of the CDR3 is TGTGCCAGCAGCTTGTTCTTAGTAGACAATGAGCAGTTCTTC. Encoded protein: CASSLFLVDNEQFF.

The chain carries TRBV6-6 and TRBJ1-1, with TRBD1 matching 7 bases. This CDR3 has 15 residues. Trimming at V came to 5 bases and at J to 3 bases, leaving 9 bases not matched to a gene. Germline values: CDR1 MNHNY, CDR2 SVGAGI (reference sequence). The CDR3, as DNA: TGTGCCAGCAGTAACGGACAGGTCCGACACACTGAAGCTTTCTTT. Its translation is CASSNGQVRHTEAFF.

The V and J genes are TRBV30 and TRBJ1-5; D remains ambiguous. V was clipped by 4 bases and J by 0 bases, with 7 bases between them. The CDR3 sequence is 13 residues long. CDR1 is GTSNPN and CDR2 is SVGIG in the germline V gene (reference sequence). For the CDR3, the DNA is TGTGCCTGGACAGACTATAGCAATCAGCCCCAGCATTTT. The encoded protein is CAWTDYSNQPQHF. The whole variable domain, filled in from reference TRBV30 and TRBJ1-5, reads SQTIHQWPATLVQPVGSPLSLECTVEGTSNPNLYWYRQAAGRGLQLLFYSVGIGQISSEVPQNLSASRPQDRQFILSSKKLLLSDSGFYLCAWTDYSNQPQHFGDGTRLSIL.

This clone was seen more than once but under ten times. Here the CDR3 reads CASRSYQETQYF. CDR3 nucleotides: TGTGCCAGCAGATCGTACCAAGAGACCCAGTACTTC. The rearrangement uses TRBV5-4 and TRBJ2-5; D not certain. CDR3 length: 12 residues. Germline V CDR1 and CDR2: SGHNT, YYREEE (reference sequence). V was trimmed by 5 bases and J by 0 bases, leaving 5 bases between them. Together with reference TRBV5-4 and TRBJ2-5, the CDR3 gives the full variable domain: ETGVTQSPTHLIKTRGQQVTLRCSSQSGHNTVSWYQQALGQGPQFIFQYYREEENGRGNFPPRFSGLQFPNYSSELNVNALELDDSALYLCASRSYQETQYFGPGTRLLVL.

In this sample, this clone turned up a few times. V usage is TRBV28 and J usage is TRBJ2-3; 7 positions match TRBD2. V shed 7 bases, J shed 15 bases, and the junction held 10 bases outside the gene matches. The CDR3 totals 11 residues. Germline V CDR1 and CDR2: MDHEN, SYDVKM. CDR3 DNA sequence: TGTGCCAGCAAAGGGGAGGGGCACCCTTATTTT. It specifies CASKGEGHPYF.

The rearrangement joins TRBV2 to TRBJ1-1; no firm D call. V lost 5 bases to trimming and J lost 3 bases, with 10 bases between them. This CDR3 region has 13 residues. Germline-derived CDR1 and CDR2 are SNHLY and FYNNEI. The CDR3: CASSPDEDTEAFF. CDR3 coding DNA: TGTGCCAGCAGTCCAGACGAGGACACTGAAGCTTTCTTT.

A few counts support this clone. The rearrangement uses TRBV7-3 and TRBJ2-1; 8 positions agree with TRBD2. Germline V lookup: CDR1 SGHTA, CDR2 FQGTGA. With V trimmed by 5 bases and J by 5 bases, 8 bases remained unmatched. The CDR3 is 15 residues long. CDR3 sequence reads: CASSAPGLDNNEQFF. CDR3 DNA sequence: TGTGCCAGCAGCGCACCGGGACTAGATAACAATGAGCAGTTCTTC. The variable domain in full, with the rest retrieved from reference TRBV7-3 and TRBJ2-1, is GAGVSQTPSNKVTEKGKYVELRCDPISGHTALYWYRQSLGQGPEFLIYFQGTGAADDSGLPNDRFFAVRPEGSVSTLKIQRTERGDSAVYLCASSAPGLDNNEQFFGPGTRLTVL.

This clone has more than one count but fewer than ten. This chain links TRBV6-5 with TRBJ1-5, with 7 bases that match TRBD1. From germline, CDR1 is MNHEY and CDR2 SVGAGI. The CDR3 runs to 15 residues. The ends lost 5 bases at V and 0 bases at J; junction bases unmatched: 4. CDR3 region: CASSRDSYSNQPQHF. The DNA for the CDR3 is TGTGCCAGCAGTAGGGACAGTTATAGCAATCAGCCCCAGCATTTT.

This clone was detected a few times. The J gene is TRBJ2-7, the V gene TRBV11-2; 10 nucleotides agree with TRBD2. The V gene's germline CDR1 is SGHAT and CDR2 FQNNGV. V trimming: 5 bases; J trimming: 4 bases; junction bases outside the gene matches: 5. This CDR3 spans 14 amino acids. The CDR3: CASSLTSGLYEQYF. In DNA form, the CDR3 reads TGTGCCAGCAGCCTGACTAGCGGGCTATACGAGCAGTACTTC.

In its sample, this clone was seen a few times. The chain uses TRBV25-1 and TRBJ1-1; D possibly corresponds to TRBD1 (6 bases). V lost 2 bases, J lost 0 bases, and 10 bases lay in between. The CDR3 has 15 amino acids. Looked up from germline, CDR1 is MGHDK and CDR2 is SYGVNS. The CDR3 DNA reads as TGTGCCAGCAGTGAACTTACAGGGATGAACACTGAAGCTTTCTTT. Its translation is CASSELTGMNTEAFF.

This rearrangement joins TRBV5-6 to TRBJ2-7; D unclear. Germline V gene sequence: CDR1 SGHDT, CDR2 YYEEEE. The CDR3 totals 14 residues. V shed 2 bases and J shed 0 bases, with 9 bases lying between them. DNA for the CDR3: TGTGCCAGCAGCTTTCAACGGGTCTCCTACGAGCAGTACTTC. It yields the protein CASSFQRVSYEQYF. The variable domain in full, completed from reference TRBV5-6 and TRBJ2-7, reads DAGVTQSPTHLIKTRGQQVTLRCSPKSGHDTVSWYQQALGQGPQFIFQYYEEEERQRGNFPDRFSGHQFPNYSSELNVNALLLGDSALYLCASSFQRVSYEQYFGPGTRLTVT.

The table lists this clone with a few counts. The CDR3 DNA follows: TGTGCCAGCAGCCGGACAGATAAAGCCAAAAACATTCAGTACTTC. It specifies CASSRTDKAKNIQYF. V usage is TRBV2 and J usage is TRBJ2-4; possible D gene TRBD1, 6 bases. V lost 6 bases and J 0 bases, leaving 12 bases between the germline ends. The germline CDR1 and CDR2 sequences are SNHLY and FYNNEI. The length of the CDR3 is 15 residues.

The V call is TRBV19, the J call TRBJ2-7, with 7 positions matching TRBD2. CDR3 size: 14 residues. Germline CDR1 reads LNHDA; CDR2 reads SQIVND (reference sequence). J was trimmed by 4 bases and V by 10 bases; bases with no gene match: 13. The CDR3 here is CATRERDDHYEQYF. The CDR3 bases are TGTGCCACCCGTGAGCGGGACGATCATTACGAGCAGTACTTC.